One sample yielded the 25 T cell receptor beta chains listed below, sequenced in a study of CD4 T cells in lung cancer. PBMCs were cultured approximately 13 days with mutant 27-mer peptides, then restimulated with peptide-pulsed autologous B cells. Live IFNgamma-secreting T cells were sorted after restimulation with peptide-pulsed B cells. At about 3 or 10 cells per well, sorted cells grew for about 13 to 20 days. Which antigens these TCRs recognize remains unknown. Sequenced by immunoSEQ multiplex PCR; TCRdb stores in-frame clones only, minus some. The sample shows 250 to 350 clones, roughly 89% of them seen only once. The sequencing input was a CD4+ T cell line or clone grown in culture. The receptors here all came from a woman aged 55-69 years with non-small cell lung cancer. Some clones in this sample may be carry-over from other donors' samples.

The chain couples TRBV19 to TRBJ1-2, with D possibly being TRBD1 (6 bases). V gave up 1 base and J gave up 4 bases, with 22 bases separating them. This CDR3 is built from 18 residues. Per germline, CDR1 LNHDA and CDR2 SQIVND (reference sequence). This chain's CDR3 is CASSIVTPLGQFVYGYTF. In nucleotides, the CDR3 is TGTGCCAGTAGTATAGTAACCCCTCTCGGACAGTTCGTCTATGGCTACACCTTC.

The chain combines TRBV11-2 with TRBJ2-5; a weak D match, TRBD1 (5 bases). The CDR3 contains 15 residues. Germline values: CDR1 SGHAT, CDR2 FQNNGV. V was clipped by 2 bases and J by 5 bases, with 15 bases between them. CDR3 in amino acids: CASSLSTLRVETQYF. CDR3 nucleotides: TGTGCCAGCAGCTTATCTACGCTCAGGGTGGAGACCCAGTACTTC.

This chain connects TRBV5-1 to TRBJ1-6, with D unresolved. The V and J ends lost 1 base and 10 bases respectively, with 12 bases between them. The CDR3 loop spans 14 amino acids. Looked up from germline, CDR1 is SGHRS and CDR2 is YFSETQ. The CDR3 sequence is CASSLREIGSPLHF. The CDR3 nucleotides read TGCGCCAGCAGCTTGCGGGAGATAGGCTCACCCCTCCACTTT. Filled out from reference TRBV5-1 and TRBJ1-6, the complete variable domain reads KAGVTQTPRYLIKTRGQQVTLSCSPISGHRSVSWYQQTPGQGLQFLFEYFSETQRNKGNFPGRFSGRQFSNSRSEMNVSTLELGDSALYLCASSLREIGSPLHFGNGTRLTVT.

The J gene is TRBJ2-7, the V gene TRBV10-3; 14 bases match TRBD2. Germline assignment: CDR1 ENHRY and CDR2 SYGVKD. This CDR3 is built from 15 residues. V lost 8 bases and J lost 3; bases outside the gene matches: 6. The chain's CDR3 is CAIGRTSGRFYEQYF. The CDR3 nucleotides are TGTGCCATCGGGAGGACTAGCGGGAGGTTCTACGAGCAGTACTTC.

The chain recombines TRBV7-2 with TRBJ2-7; 9 nucleotides match TRBD1. Germline assignment: CDR1 SGHTA and CDR2 FQGNSA. With 4 bases clipped from V and 6 bases from J, the junction kept 10 bases outside the gene matches. CDR3 length: 15 amino acids. This CDR3 is CASSYGTGQMGEQYF. The CDR3 DNA is TGTGCCAGCAGCTACGGGACAGGGCAGATGGGCGAGCAGTACTTC.

This chain uses TRBV5-1 with TRBJ1-6; TRBD1 aligns across 9 bases. The germline CDR1 and CDR2 sequences are SGHRS and YFSETQ. V trimming: 0 bases; J trimming: 9 bases; junction bases outside the gene matches: 4. The CDR3 has 15 residues. The CDR3 here is CASSLAGQGSSPLHF. The DNA for the CDR3 is TGCGCCAGCAGCTTGGCGGGACAGGGTAGTTCACCCCTCCACTTT. The full variable domain, with the rest looked up from reference TRBV5-1 and TRBJ1-6, is KAGVTQTPRYLIKTRGQQVTLSCSPISGHRSVSWYQQTPGQGLQFLFEYFSETQRNKGNFPGRFSGRQFSNSRSEMNVSTLELGDSALYLCASSLAGQGSSPLHFGNGTRLTVT.

The chain combines TRBV6-6 with TRBJ1-2, with 7 bases fitting TRBD1. Germline V CDR1 and CDR2: MNHNY, SVGAGI (reference sequence). The CDR3 totals 16 residues. The V segment lost 4 bases and the J segment 0 bases; nucleotides outside the gene matches: 8. CDR3 DNA: TGTGCCAGCAGTTCCAGAACGGGACAGACTAACTATGGCTACACCTTC. Translation gives CASSSRTGQTNYGYTF.

The rearrangement links TRBV11-2 to TRBJ2-1, with a possible D match to TRBD1 (6 bases). Looked up from germline, CDR1 is SGHAT and CDR2 is FQNNGV. The CDR3 runs 12 residues. The ends were cut back, 5 bases at V and 7 bases at J, with 9 bases in the middle. The CDR3 is CASSTDSNEQFF. DNA of the CDR3: TGTGCCAGCAGCACGGACAGTAATGAGCAGTTCTTC.

This chain joins TRBV15 and TRBJ2-7; TRBD1 matches at 7 bases. Germline CDR1 reads LNHNV; CDR2 reads YYDKDF (reference sequence). This CDR3 is built from 14 residues. V was clipped by 4 bases and J by 5 bases; unmatched bases: 8. CDR3 sequence: CATSKDRESHEQYF. The DNA of the CDR3 is TGTGCCACCAGCAAAGACAGGGAGTCCCACGAGCAGTACTTC.

The rearrangement joins TRBV5-8 to TRBJ2-5, with 11 bases identical to TRBD2. The CDR3 consists of 15 residues. CDR1 is SGHTS, CDR2 YDEGEE, per germline. The V gene end was trimmed by 2 bases and the J gene end by 4 bases; junction bases not matched to a gene: 4. CDR3 DNA sequence: TGTGCCAGCAGCTTCGGGCTAGCGGGAGGAGAGACCCAGTACTTC. This translates into CASSFGLAGGETQYF.

The chain is built from TRBV18 and TRBJ2-1; TRBD2 agrees at 7 bases. CDR3 length equals 15 residues. Looked up from germline, CDR1 is KGHSH and CDR2 is LQKENI. Trimming removed 2 bases from V and 2 bases from J; junction bases left unmatched: 3. The CDR3 DNA sequence: TGTGCCAGCTCACCAGCTAGCGGAACCTACAATGAGCAGTTCTTC. Protein product: CASSPASGTYNEQFF.

This clone was recorded only once. The gene calls are TRBV2 and TRBJ1-2; TRBD1 matches at 7 bases. The CDR3 totals 14 residues. Germline V gene lookup returns CDR1 SNHLY and CDR2 FYNNEI. The J segment lost 1 base and the V segment lost 7 bases, leaving 6 bases of the junction unmatched. CDR3 coding DNA: TGTGCCAGCAATGACAGGGAATTTAACTATGGCTACACCTTC. It encodes CASNDREFNYGYTF.

This clone was observed a handful of times. The rearrangement joins TRBV4-1 to TRBJ2-5; D is possibly TRBD1 (6 bases). Per the germline V gene, CDR1 is MGHRA and CDR2 is YSYEKL. CDR3 length equals 15 residues. Trimming removed 4 bases at V and 5 bases at J, with 17 bases between. CDR3 in DNA: TGCGCCAGCAGCCCCGAGGACAGTTCCAGGGAGACCCAGTACTTC. This gives the protein CASSPEDSSRETQYF.

V and J are TRBV28 and TRBJ2-1, with D possibly matching TRBD1 (6 bases). Trimming pared 3 bases from V and 2 bases from J, leaving 8 bases between. Looked up from germline, CDR1 is MDHEN and CDR2 is SYDVKM. This CDR3 region has 14 residues. In nucleotides, the CDR3 is TGTGCCAGCAGTTTCCGGGACACCTACAATGAGCAGTTCTTC. Translating gives CASSFRDTYNEQFF.

The chain has TRBV19 and TRBJ1-3, with D uncertain. The CDR3 has 14 amino acids. Trimming took off 2 bases at V and 0 bases at J, with 5 bases between the two ends. CDR1 LNHDA and CDR2 SQIVND come from the germline V gene (reference sequence). For the CDR3, the DNA is TGTGCCAGTAGTATAAAGAGCTCTGGAAACACCATATATTTT. Translated: CASSIKSSGNTIYF.

There are a few counts of this clone. The genes are TRBV5-4 and TRBJ2-2; 14 nucleotides line up with TRBD2. The germline CDR1 and CDR2 sequences are SGHNT and YYREEE (reference sequence). This CDR3 is built from 16 residues. V shed 4 bases, J shed 6 bases, and the junction held 5 bases outside the gene matches. CDR3 bases: TGTGCCAGCAGCCTAAAGGGACTAGCGGGGGCCGGGGAGCTGTTTTTT. It is translated as CASSLKGLAGAGELFF.

J is TRBJ2-3 and V is TRBV5-6; no clear D gene. The germline V and J ends were trimmed by 0 bases and 2 bases, with 10 bases remaining between them. The CDR3 contains 15 residues. CDR1 and CDR2 from the germline V gene are SGHDT and YYEEEE. The CDR3 protein is CASSLEGEPTDTQYF. The DNA of the CDR3 is TGTGCCAGCAGCTTGGAAGGAGAACCCACAGATACGCAGTATTTT.

CDR3 coding DNA: TGTGCCAGCAGACCGGACAGATTGAACACTGAAGCTTTCTTT. Protein: CASRPDRLNTEAFF. The rearrangement uses TRBV6-1 and TRBJ1-1, with TRBD1 as a possible D gene (6 bases). CDR3 length: 14 residues. Germline V gene data show CDR1 as MNHNS and CDR2 as SASEGT. Trimming stripped 6 bases from V and 0 bases from J, with 11 bases between.

The chain carries TRBV4-1 and TRBJ2-1, with TRBD2 identical over 7 bases. CDR3 length: 15 residues. Germline assignment: CDR1 MGHRA and CDR2 YSYEKL. Trimming took 6 bases from V and 5 from J; bases not matched to a gene: 10. CDR3 sequence reads: CASRIHGLGDNEQFF. The CDR3 coding sequence is TGCGCCAGCAGGATTCATGGACTAGGGGACAATGAGCAGTTCTTC.

This clone is a singleton in its sample. The V gene is TRBV5-1, the J gene TRBJ2-1, with D unresolved. Germline CDR1 reads SGHRS; CDR2 reads YFSETQ. CDR3 size: 12 residues. Trimming removed 6 bases from V and 5 bases from J, with 9 bases in between. CDR3 sequence (DNA): TGCGCCAGCAATACGCAGGACAATGAGCAGTTCTTC. It is translated as CASNTQDNEQFF.

The chain recombines TRBV27 with TRBJ1-4; 9 bases map to TRBD1. The germline V gene encodes CDR1 MNHEY and CDR2 SMNVEV (reference sequence). V lost 6 bases, J lost 7 bases, and 9 bases stayed unmatched. The CDR3 length is 15 residues. This CDR3 is CASSLGDRESEKLFF. CDR3 in DNA: TGTGCCAGCAGCCTCGGGGACAGGGAATCTGAAAAACTGTTTTTT.

This chain connects TRBV27 to TRBJ1-4; the D gene is possibly TRBD1 (6 bases). The CDR3 runs 17 residues. The V gene lost 6 bases and the J gene lost 4 bases, with 21 bases spanning the gap. Germline assignment: CDR1 MNHEY and CDR2 SMNVEV (reference sequence). The CDR3 is CASRSKPAGAGNEKLFF. In DNA form, the CDR3 reads TGTGCCAGCAGAAGTAAGCCCGCGGGGGCTGGTAATGAAAAACTGTTTTTT.

This clone has only one observation. This chain joins TRBV5-8 and TRBJ2-3, with TRBD1 matching over 8 bases. CDR3 length equals 17 residues. J was trimmed by 1 base and V by 4 bases; bases with no gene match: 11. Germline assignment: CDR1 SGHTS and CDR2 YDEGEE. The CDR3 DNA reads as TGTGCCAGCAGCCACCGAAGCAGGGGGCAGGGCACAGATACGCAGTATTTT. Residues: CASSHRSRGQGTDTQYF.

Notes on this clone: A junction end diverges from the germline sequence, so it may reflect a read error. The genes are TRBV7-2 and TRBJ2-5; 12 bases match TRBD2. The germline gives CDR1 SGHTA, CDR2 FQGNSA. This CDR3 has 14 amino acids. CDR3 DNA: TGTGCCAGCAGCTTAATTAGCACTAGCGGGGGGCTTGACTTC. This encodes CASSLISTSGGLDF.

This clone was observed once. This chain joins TRBV5-1 and TRBJ2-3, with D possibly being TRBD1 (6 bases). Trimming removed 0 bases at V and 2 bases at J, with 10 bases between. From germline, CDR1 is SGHRS and CDR2 YFSETQ. This CDR3 has 15 residues. The chain's CDR3 is CASSLEGQHTDTQYF. The CDR3 DNA sequence: TGCGCCAGCAGCTTGGAAGGACAGCACACAGATACGCAGTATTTT.